A selection of T cell receptor beta chains follows, all from one sample in a study of CD8 T cells in Susac syndrome. TCRdb recomputed calls from the immunoSEQ multiplex PCR reads with MiXCR, one row per CDR3 protein. Among 200,000 or so distinct CDR3 sequences listed, approximately 94% were seen once. Sequences were obtained from CD4+ T cells from PBMCs. The receptors were sampled from a human donor with multiple sclerosis. CDR3s include the opening cysteine and the closing phenylalanine or tryptophan. D genes are given only for firm matches. The size field is filled for only some rows; it gives once, few, many or a size class.

>TRBJ1-1|NA|TRBV7-9|once
CASSLGGRTTEAFF
TGTGCCAGCAGCTTGGGGGGACGTACCACTGAAGCTTTCTTT
>TRBJ1-1|NA|TRBV25-1|NA
CASRGHLNTEAFF
TGTGCCAGCAGAGGACACCTGAACACTGAAGCTTTCTTT
>TRBJ2-5|TRBD1|TRBV30|NA
CAWSPATGGPRQETQYF
TGTGCCTGGAGCCCGGCGACAGGGGGCCCCCGCCAAGAGACCCAGTACTTC
>TRBJ1-6|TRBD1|TRBV5-6|NA
CASTLGDRDHSPLHF
TGTGCCAGCACCTTGGGAGACAGGGACCATTCACCCCTCCACTTT
>TRBJ2-5|NA|TRBV3-1|NA
CASSQDSETQYF
TGTGCCAGCAGCCAAGATAGCGAGACCCAGTACTTC
>TRBJ1-1|NA|TRBV5-1|NA
CASSLRQFGSEAFF
TGCGCCAGCAGCTTAAGACAGTTTGGTTCTGAAGCTTTCTTT
>TRBJ2-1|NA|TRBV19|NA
CASSLLSRDEQFF
TGTGCCAGTAGCCTACTGAGTCGGGATGAGCAGTTCTTC
>TRBJ1-5|NA|TRBV6-1|NA
CASSEAGAGNQPQHF
TGTGCCAGCAGTGAAGCAGGGGCAGGTAATCAGCCCCAGCATTTT
>TRBJ1-2|NA|TRBV29-1|NA
CSVGAGRHGYTF
TGCAGCGTTGGGGCCGGGCGGCATGGCTACACCTTC
>TRBJ1-5|TRBD1|TRBV12-3/TRBV12-4|NA
CASSPAGQGGHQPQHF
TGTGCCAGCAGTCCAGCCGGGCAGGGGGGCCATCAGCCCCAGCATTTT
>TRBJ2-4|NA|TRBV29-1|NA
CSVEQLASSDIQYF
TGCAGCGTTGAACAATTGGCTAGCTCAGACATTCAGTACTTC
>TRBJ2-5|NA|TRBV20-1|NA
CSARDPRVAGETQYF
TGCAGTGCTAGAGATCCTAGGGTGGCGGGGGAGACCCAGTACTTC
>TRBJ2-1|NA|TRBV20-1|NA
CSARRPLNEQFF
TGCAGTGCTAGAAGGCCCCTCAATGAGCAGTTCTTC
>TRBJ1-2|NA|TRBV30|NA
CAWSHTTGKLWGYTF
TGTGCCTGGAGCCACACCACAGGGAAACTATGGGGCTACACCTTC
>TRBJ1-1|NA|TRBV11-2|NA
CASSHLNTEAFF
TGTGCCAGCAGTCACCTGAACACTGAAGCTTTCTTT
>TRBJ1-6|NA|TRBV20-1|NA
CSASRSVVNSPLHF
TGCAGTGCTAGTCGCTCGGTTGTCAATTCACCCCTCCACTTT
>TRBJ1-2|NA|TRBV6-5|NA
CASRGSSLNYGYTF
TGTGCCAGCAGAGGTAGCTCACTCAACTATGGCTACACCTTC
>TRBJ2-3|TRBD1|TRBV28|once
CASSLQGESWYF
TGTGCCAGCAGTCTACAGGGGGAGTCATGGTATTTT
>TRBJ1-1|TRBD1|TRBV7-9|NA
CASSWEQGRTAEAFF
TGTGCCAGCAGCTGGGAACAGGGGAGGACCGCTGAAGCTTTCTTT
>TRBJ2-5|NA|TRBV20-1|NA
CSAMGLQQETQYF
TGCAGTGCTATGGGACTGCAACAAGAGACCCAGTACTTC
>TRBJ2-1|NA|TRBV29-1|NA
CSVEGSGYNEQFF
TGCAGCGTTGAAGGTTCAGGCTACAATGAGCAGTTCTTC
>TRBJ2-1|NA|TRBV6-1|NA
CASRLELPYNEQFF
TGTGCCAGCAGGCTGGAACTCCCCTACAATGAGCAGTTCTTC
>TRBJ2-3|NA|TRBV28|few
CASSLSRDTQYF
TGTGCCAGCAGTTTATCGAGAGATACGCAGTATTTT
>TRBJ2-7|NA|TRBV30|NA
CAWRGRLGTSPYEQYF
TGTGCCTGGAGAGGAAGACTAGGAACATCGCCCTACGAGCAGTACTTC
>TRBJ1-4|NA|TRBV20-1|NA
CSAREHRTEKLFF
TGCAGTGCTAGAGAACACCGGACCGAAAAACTGTTTTTT
>TRBJ2-7|NA|TRBV15|NA
CATSRDSIGDEQYF
TGTGCCACCAGCAGAGACTCCATCGGGGACGAGCAGTACTTC
>TRBJ2-1|NA|TRBV5-1|NA
CASIREGEQFF
TGCGCCAGCATTCGAGAAGGTGAGCAGTTCTTC
>TRBJ1-5|NA|TRBV5-1|NA
CASSLAGTNQPQHF
TGCGCCAGCAGCTTGGCGGGGACCAATCAGCCCCAGCATTTT
>TRBJ1-2|TRBD1|TRBV27|NA
CASSTNPGTGATFSYTF
TGTGCCAGCAGTACGAATCCCGGGACAGGGGCAACCTTTAGCTACACCTTC
>TRBJ2-3|NA|TRBV7-8|NA
CASSTNTDTQYF
TGTGCCAGCAGCACAAACACAGATACGCAGTATTTT